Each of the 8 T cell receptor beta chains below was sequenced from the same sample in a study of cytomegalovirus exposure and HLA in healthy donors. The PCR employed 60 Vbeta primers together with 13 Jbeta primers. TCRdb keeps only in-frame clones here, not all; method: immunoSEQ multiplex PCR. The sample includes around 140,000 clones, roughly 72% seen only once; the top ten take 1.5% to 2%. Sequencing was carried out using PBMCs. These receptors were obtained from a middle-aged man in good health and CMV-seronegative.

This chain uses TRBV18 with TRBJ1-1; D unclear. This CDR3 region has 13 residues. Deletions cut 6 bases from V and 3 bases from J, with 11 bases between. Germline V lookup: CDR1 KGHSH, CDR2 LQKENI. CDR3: CASSHGEHTEAFF. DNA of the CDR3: TGTGCCAGCTCGCACGGGGAACACACTGAAGCTTTCTTT.

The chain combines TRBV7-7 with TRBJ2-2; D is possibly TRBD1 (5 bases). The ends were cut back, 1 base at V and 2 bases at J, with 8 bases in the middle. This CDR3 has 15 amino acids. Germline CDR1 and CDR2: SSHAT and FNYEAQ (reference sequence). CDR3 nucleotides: TGTGCCAGCAGCTTAGAAGGGGTTAACACCGGGGAGCTGTTTTTT. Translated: CASSLEGVNTGELFF.

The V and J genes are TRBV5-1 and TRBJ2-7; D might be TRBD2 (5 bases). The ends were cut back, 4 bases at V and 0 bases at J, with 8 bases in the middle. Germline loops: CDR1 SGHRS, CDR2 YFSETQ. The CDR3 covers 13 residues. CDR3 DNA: TGCGCCAGCAGCGTGAGGGTCTCCTACGAGCAGTACTTC. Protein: CASSVRVSYEQYF.

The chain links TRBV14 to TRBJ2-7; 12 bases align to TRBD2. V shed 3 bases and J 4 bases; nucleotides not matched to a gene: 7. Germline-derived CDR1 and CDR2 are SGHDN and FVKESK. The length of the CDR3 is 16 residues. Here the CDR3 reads CASSHLLAGGEYEQYF. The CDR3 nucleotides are TGTGCCAGCAGCCACCTGCTAGCGGGAGGGGAATACGAGCAGTACTTC.

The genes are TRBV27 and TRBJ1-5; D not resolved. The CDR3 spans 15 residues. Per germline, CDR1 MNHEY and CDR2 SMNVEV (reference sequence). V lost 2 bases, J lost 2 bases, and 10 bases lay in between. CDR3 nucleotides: TGTGCCAGCAGTTTAAGCGGGGAGGGCAATCAGCCCCAGCATTTT. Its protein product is CASSLSGEGNQPQHF.

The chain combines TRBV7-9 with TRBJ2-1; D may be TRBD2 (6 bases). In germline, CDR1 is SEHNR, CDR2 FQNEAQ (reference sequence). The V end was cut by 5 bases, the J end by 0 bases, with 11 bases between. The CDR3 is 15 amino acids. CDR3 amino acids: CASSVSGASYNEQFF. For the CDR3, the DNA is TGTGCCAGCAGCGTTAGCGGCGCCTCCTACAATGAGCAGTTCTTC.

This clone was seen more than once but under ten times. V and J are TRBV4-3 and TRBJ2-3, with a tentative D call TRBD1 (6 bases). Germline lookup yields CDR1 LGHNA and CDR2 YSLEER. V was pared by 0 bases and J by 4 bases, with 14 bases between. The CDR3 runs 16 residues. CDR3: CASSQDTAGAADTQYF. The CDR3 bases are TGCGCCAGCAGCCAAGATACGGCAGGGGCCGCAGATACGCAGTATTTT.

The CDR3 nucleotides are TGCGCCAGCAGCCAAGATGACAGGGAGGTTAGTGGCTACACCTTC. It specifies CASSQDDREVSGYTF. The rearrangement joins TRBV4-3 to TRBJ1-2; 7 nucleotides line up with TRBD1. The CDR3 has 15 amino acids. CDR1 is LGHNA and CDR2 is YSLEER in the germline V gene. With 0 bases clipped from V and 7 bases from J, the junction kept 8 bases outside the gene matches.